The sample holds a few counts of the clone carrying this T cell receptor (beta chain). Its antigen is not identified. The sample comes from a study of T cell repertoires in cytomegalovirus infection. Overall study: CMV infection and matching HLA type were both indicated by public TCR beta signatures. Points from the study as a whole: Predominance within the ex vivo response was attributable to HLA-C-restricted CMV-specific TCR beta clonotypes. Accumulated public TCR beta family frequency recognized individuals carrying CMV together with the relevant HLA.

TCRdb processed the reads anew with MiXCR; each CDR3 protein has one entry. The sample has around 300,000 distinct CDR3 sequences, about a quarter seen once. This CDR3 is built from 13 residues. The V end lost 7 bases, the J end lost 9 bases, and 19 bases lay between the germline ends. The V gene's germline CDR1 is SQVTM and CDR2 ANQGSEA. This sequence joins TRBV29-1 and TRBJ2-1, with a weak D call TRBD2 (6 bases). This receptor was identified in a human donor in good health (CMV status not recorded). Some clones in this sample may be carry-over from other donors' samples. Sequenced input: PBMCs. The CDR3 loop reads CSASLASEGEQFF. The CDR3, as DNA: TGCAGCGCCTCTCTAGCGTCAGAGGGTGAGCAGTTCTTC.